This TCR beta chain was sequenced in a study of blood T cell repertoires in COVID-19. Across the study: Acute and convalescent COVID-19 samples came from the United States, Italy and Spain. PBMCs, B-cell-depleted T cells, or T cells provided the cDNA or gDNA that made up the material.

Authors' methods: By means of reference gene primer amplification, nucleated cell counts were estimated. The repertoire was sequenced with immunoSEQ multiplex PCR; TCRdb's copy has only in-frame clones and lacks some. V and J calls and clone size are copied from that table; D and trimming were computed from the DNA. The sample has roughly 180,000 clones; 79% are singletons. CDR1 is SQVTM, CDR2 ANQGSEA, per germline. The CDR3 contains 13 residues. Between the trimmed V and J ends, which lost 7 bases and 3 bases, there was a span of 16 bases. Sequenced input: peripheral blood. The rearrangement uses TRBV29-1 and TRBJ2-7; D may be TRBD1 (6 bases). The clonotype was recovered from a man in his sixties with active or convalescent COVID-19. The DNA of the CDR3 is TGCAGCGCTTTAGACAGGCGTAACTACGAGCAGTACTTC. Its translation is CSALDRRNYEQYF.